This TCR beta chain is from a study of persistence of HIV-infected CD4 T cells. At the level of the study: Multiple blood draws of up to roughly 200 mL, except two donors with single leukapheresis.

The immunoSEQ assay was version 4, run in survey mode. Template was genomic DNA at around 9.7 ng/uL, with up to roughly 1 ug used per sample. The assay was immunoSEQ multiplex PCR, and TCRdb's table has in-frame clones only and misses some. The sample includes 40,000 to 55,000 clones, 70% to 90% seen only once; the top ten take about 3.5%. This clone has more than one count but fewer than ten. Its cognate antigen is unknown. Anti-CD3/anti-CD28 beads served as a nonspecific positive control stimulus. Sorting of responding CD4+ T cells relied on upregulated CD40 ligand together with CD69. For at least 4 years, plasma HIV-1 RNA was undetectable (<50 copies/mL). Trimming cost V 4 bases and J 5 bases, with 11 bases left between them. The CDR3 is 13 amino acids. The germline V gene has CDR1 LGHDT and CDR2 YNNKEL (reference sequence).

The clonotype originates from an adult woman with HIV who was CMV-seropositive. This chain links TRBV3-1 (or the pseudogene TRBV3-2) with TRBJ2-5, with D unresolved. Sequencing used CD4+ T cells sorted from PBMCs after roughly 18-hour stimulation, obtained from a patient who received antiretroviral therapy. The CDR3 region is CASSPTRWETQYF. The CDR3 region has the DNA TGTGCCAGCAGCCCCACGAGGTGGGAGACCCAGTACTTC.